This T cell receptor (beta chain) originates from a study of control samples from healthy donors and cancer patients. V lost 7 bases, J lost 2 bases, and 8 bases lay in between. Per the germline V gene, CDR1 is WSHSY and CDR2 is SAAADI. CDR3 size: 12 residues. Only in-frame clones appear in the TCRdb table, and some are missing; sequencing was by immunoSEQ multiplex PCR. This table holds approximately 72,000 clones, approximately 90% found once. Input material: blood. The V and J genes are TRBV10-2 and TRBJ1-2, with D unresolved. The sequence was obtained from a man aged 45-65 years in good health. The chain's CDR3 is CASIGRNYGYTF. Written as DNA, the CDR3 is TGCGCCAGCATAGGGAGGAACTATGGCTACACCTTC.